This T cell receptor (beta chain) was retrieved from a study of blood T cell repertoires in COVID-19. Trimming at V came to 7 bases and at J to 5 bases, leaving 18 bases not matched to a gene. This CDR3 is 18 amino acids long. Germline loops: CDR1 SGHTA, CDR2 FQGNSA. Only in-frame clones appear in the TCRdb table, and some are missing; sequencing was by immunoSEQ multiplex PCR. There are approximately 170,000 clones in the sample; around 84% occur only once, and roughly 18% lies in the top ten. Sequences were obtained from peripheral blood. This receptor was taken from a woman aged 80 or older with acute or convalescent COVID-19. This chain uses TRBV7-2 with TRBJ2-3; the match to TRBD2 covers 10 bases. The CDR3 coding sequence is TGTGCCAGCACCCGTCATACCCTCAAGCGGGAGGGTGGAGATACGCAGTATTTT. This sequence encodes CASTRHTLKREGGDTQYF. Supplemented by reference TRBV7-2 and TRBJ2-3, the full variable domain reads GAGVSQSPSNKVTEKGKDVELRCDPISGHTALYWYRQSLGQGLEFLIYFQGNSAPDKSGLPSDRFSAERTGGSVSTLTIQRTQQEDSAVYLCASTRHTLKREGGDTQYFGPGTRLTVL.